This is a list of T cell receptor beta chains from one sample in a study of T cell responses to AZD1222 COVID-19 vaccine. The repertoire was sequenced with immunoSEQ multiplex PCR; TCRdb's copy has only in-frame clones and lacks some. This table has about 83,000 clones, more than 75% appearing once. Sequencing was performed on peripheral blood, taken on day 0 of MenACWY control vaccination. These receptors all stem from an adult in good health. The CDR3 runs from the conserved cysteine through the conserved F or W. D genes are given only for firm matches. Some rows have no size entry. The others give once, few or many, or a class for an expanded clone.

j_call	d_call	v_call	clone_size	cdr3_nt	cdr3_aa
TRBJ2-7	TRBD1	TRBV3-1/TRBV3-2	-	TGTGCCAGCAGCCCGGCCGGGACAGGGGACTACGAGCAGTACTTC	CASSPAGTGDYEQYF
TRBJ1-3	-	TRBV6-1	-	TGTGCCAGCAGTGAACTCCGGGGACTATCTGGAAACACCATATATTTT	CASSELRGLSGNTIYF
TRBJ1-5	TRBD1	TRBV9	-	TGTGCCAGCAGCGTGACAGGGGGCTTGGATCAGCCCCAGCATTTT	CASSVTGGLDQPQHF
TRBJ1-2	-	TRBV29-1	-	TGCAGCGTTAACGATGGGTACTCTGGCTACACCTTC	CSVNDGYSGYTF
TRBJ2-1	TRBD2	TRBV2	-	TGTGCCAGCAGGATTAGCGGGAGACCCTACAATGAGCAGTTCTTC	CASRISGRPYNEQFF
TRBJ1-1	-	TRBV6-5	-	TGTGCCAGCAGACCCCTCTATTCATTGAACACTGAAGCTTTCTTT	CASRPLYSLNTEAFF
TRBJ1-1	-	TRBV5-5	-	TGTGCCAGCAGCTTAAGGACGGGGAACACTGAAGCTTTCTTT	CASSLRTGNTEAFF
TRBJ1-5	-	TRBV2	-	TGTGCCAGCAGTGTGGGGACACCGAATCAGCCCCAGCATTTT	CASSVGTPNQPQHF
TRBJ2-2	TRBD1	TRBV7-3	-	TGTGCCAGCAGCTTTGGCACCGGGACAGGGAACACCGGGGAGCTGTTTTTT	CASSFGTGTGNTGELFF
TRBJ2-7	TRBD2	TRBV7-7	-	TGTGCCAGCAGCCCAGCGGGGGTTGACGAGCAGTACTTC	CASSPAGVDEQYF
TRBJ1-5	-	TRBV19	-	TGTGCCAGTAGTATAGGACAGATTAGCAATCAGCCCCAGCATTTT	CASSIGQISNQPQHF
TRBJ2-7	TRBD1	TRBV7-2	-	TGTGCCAGCAGCTTAGCGGACAGGGCCTACGAGCAGTACTTC	CASSLADRAYEQYF
TRBJ1-5	TRBD1	TRBV18	-	TGTGCCAGCTCGGCAACAGGGGGGAATCAGCCCCAGCATTTT	CASSATGGNQPQHF
TRBJ1-2	-	TRBV28	-	TGTGCCAGCAGTTCTGGGAGCGAGAACTATGGCTACACCTTC	CASSSGSENYGYTF
TRBJ1-1	-	TRBV5-6	-	TGTGCCAGCAGCTCATACACTGAAGCTTTCTTT	CASSSYTEAFF
TRBJ1-4	-	TRBV7-2	few	TGTGCCAGCAGCCCACAGGCAACTAATGAAAAACTGTTTTTT	CASSPQATNEKLFF
TRBJ1-6	-	TRBV6-6	-	TGTGCCAGCAGAGACACCGGGGGCGGTTCACCCCTCCACTTT	CASRDTGGGSPLHF
TRBJ2-7	-	TRBV7-9	-	TGTGCCAGCAGCCCCCGGGACTGGACCTACGAGCAGTACTTC	CASSPRDWTYEQYF
TRBJ2-2	TRBD1	TRBV18	-	TGTGCCAGCTCACCGACGGGACAGATAAACACCGGGGAGCTGTTTTTT	CASSPTGQINTGELFF
TRBJ1-5	-	TRBV4-3	-	TGCGCCAGCAGCTACTCTGGGGATCAGCCCCAGCATTTT	CASSYSGDQPQHF
TRBJ1-6	-	TRBV6-5	-	TGTGCCAGCGGGTGGGTGGATTCACCCCTCCACTTT	CASGWVDSPLHF
TRBJ2-7	TRBD2	TRBV18	-	TGTGCCAGCTCACCACCGACTAGCGGGAGGGCCGCGTCCGAGCAGTACTTC	CASSPPTSGRAASEQYF
TRBJ1-1	-	TRBV30	-	TGTGCCTGTACCAATGACACTGAAGCTTTCTTT	CACTNDTEAFF
TRBJ2-1	TRBD2	TRBV9	few	TGTGCCAGCAGCCCTCAGGTGACTAGCGGGAGGTTCAATGAGCAGTTCTTC	CASSPQVTSGRFNEQFF